This TCR beta chain was identified in a study of OX40 agonist ivuxolimab in advanced cancers. Study at large: Partial responses occurred in three patients (one hepatocellular carcinoma, two cutaneous melanoma).

For this clone: What it binds is not known.

The study, taken as a whole, reports: On average, CD8+ T cells showed a greater number of expanded clones than CD4+. The 0.1-3.0 mg/kg partial responders had among the lowest clonal expansion.

The assay was immunoSEQ multiplex PCR, and TCRdb's table has in-frame clones only and misses some. Among fewer than 65,000 clones listed, around 87% were seen once. The germline V gene encodes CDR1 MDHEN and CDR2 SYDVKM. The ends were cut back, 1 base at V and 2 bases at J, with 5 bases in the middle. The CDR3 has 13 residues. Blood got drawn at baseline, again on cycle 4 day 1, and then on cycle 7 day 1. The sample consisted of CD4+ or CD8+ T cells sorted from blood, taken in a trial of the OX40 agonist ivuxolimab. The V call is TRBV28, the J call TRBJ1-2; no reliable D call. The sequence was obtained from an adult with an advanced solid tumor such as melanoma, head and neck, liver or kidney cancer. The CDR3 sequence: CASSLSQNYGYTF. CDR3 nucleotide sequence: TGTGCCAGCAGTTTATCTCAAAACTATGGCTACACCTTC.